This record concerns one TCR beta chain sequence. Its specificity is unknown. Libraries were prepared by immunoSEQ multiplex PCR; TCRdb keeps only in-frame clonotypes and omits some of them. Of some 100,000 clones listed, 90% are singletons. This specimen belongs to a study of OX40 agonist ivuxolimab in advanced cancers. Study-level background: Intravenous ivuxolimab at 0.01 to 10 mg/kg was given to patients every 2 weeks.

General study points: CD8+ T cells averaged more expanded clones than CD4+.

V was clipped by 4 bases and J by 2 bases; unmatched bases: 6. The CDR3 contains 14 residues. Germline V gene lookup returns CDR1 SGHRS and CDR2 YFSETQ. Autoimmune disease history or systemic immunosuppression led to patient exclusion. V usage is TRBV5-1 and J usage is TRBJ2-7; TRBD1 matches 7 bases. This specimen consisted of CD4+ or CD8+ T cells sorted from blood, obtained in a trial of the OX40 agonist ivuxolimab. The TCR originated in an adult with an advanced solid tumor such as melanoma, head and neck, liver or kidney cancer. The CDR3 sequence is CASSIGTVTYEQYF. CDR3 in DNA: TGCGCCAGCAGCATCGGGACAGTCACCTACGAGCAGTACTTC.